Below, one T cell receptor (beta chain) is given with its context. A much more abundant neighbour one base away suggests this may be a read error. Preparation of the TCRbeta library was carried out with unique molecular identifiers. TCRdb used MiXCR to reprocess the PCR reads, holding one entry per CDR3 protein. The sample records 200,000 to 300,000 distinct CDR3 sequences, about 11% being singletons. These data are taken from a study of T-cell reconstitution after alpha-beta-depleted transplantation in children. Sequences were derived from PBMCs from the stem cell graft donor, sampled from the stem cell graft. The clonotype comes from a human donor who donated a stem cell graft to a child with acute lymphoblastic leukemia.

The CDR3 here is CAGSTGQYYSGNTIYF. CDR3 sequence (DNA): TGTGCCGGCAGTACTGGACAGTACTACTCTGGAAACACCATATATTTT. This chain links TRBV6-5 with TRBJ1-3; TRBD1 might be the D (6 bases). Germline loops: CDR1 MNHEY, CDR2 SVGAGI. This CDR3 has 16 residues.